The 5 T cell receptor beta chains below all came from one sample that was sequenced in a study of T cell repertoires in cytomegalovirus infection. MiXCR was run by TCRdb on the reads, yielding one entry per CDR3 protein. The sample shows 150,000 to 200,000 distinct CDR3 sequences, roughly 28% of them seen only once. Material: PBMCs. These receptors all come from a human donor in good health (CMV status not recorded). Some clones in this sample may be carry-over from other donors' samples.

The rearrangement links TRBV7-2 to TRBJ1-5; perhaps TRBD1 as D (5 bases). Germline values: CDR1 SGHTA, CDR2 FQGNSA. The CDR3 extends over 18 amino acids. Deletions cut 0 bases from V and 7 bases from J, with 22 bases between. The CDR3 protein is CASSLARDPRVGSQPQHF. The CDR3 nucleotides read TGTGCCAGCAGCTTAGCACGGGACCCCCGTGTGGGAAGCCAGCCCCAGCATTTT. Using reference TRBV7-2 and TRBJ1-5 for the parts outside the CDR3, the full variable domain is GAGVSQSPSNKVTEKGKDVELRCDPISGHTALYWYRQSLGQGLEFLIYFQGNSAPDKSGLPSDRFSAERTGGSVSTLTIQRTQQEDSAVYLCASSLARDPRVGSQPQHFGDGTRLSIL.

The CDR3 region is CASSRITDNYGYTF. Written as DNA, the CDR3 is TGTGCCAGCAGCAGAATAACGGATAACTATGGCTACACCTTC. The chain couples TRBV5-5 to TRBJ1-2, with no clear D. The CDR3 totals 14 residues. CDR1 and CDR2 from the germline V gene are SGHKS and YYEKEE (reference sequence). V lost 4 bases to trimming and J lost 1 base, with 11 bases between them.

This clonotype was seen repeatedly, ten times or more. This chain connects TRBV7-8 to TRBJ1-2; 11 bases are shared with TRBD1. With 5 bases clipped from V and 4 bases from J, the junction kept 9 bases outside the gene matches. There are 16 residues in the CDR3. The germline V gene has CDR1 SGHVS and CDR2 FQNEAQ. The CDR3 region has the DNA TGTGCCAGCAGCCCCGGACAGGGGGCTGGGTCCTATGGCTACACCTTC. It translates to CASSPGQGAGSYGYTF.

This chain connects TRBV6-2 or TRBV6-3 to TRBJ2-1; 10 bases are shared with TRBD2. The germline gives CDR1 MNHEY, CDR2 SVGEGT. There are 16 residues in the CDR3. The V segment lost 2 bases and the J segment 3 bases; nucleotides outside the gene matches: 4. The CDR3 DNA is TGTGCCAGCAGTTACGGACTAGCGGTGATCTACAATGAGCAGTTCTTC. Translation: CASSYGLAVIYNEQFF.

The gene calls are TRBV5-4 and TRBJ1-5; a possible D gene is TRBD1 (5 bases). The CDR3 sequence is 13 residues long. V lost 3 bases and J 5 bases, leaving 9 bases between the germline ends. Germline-derived CDR1 and CDR2 are SGHNT and YYREEE (reference sequence). The CDR3 DNA reads TGTGCCAGCAGCTCGGGACCCTATCAGCCCCAGCATTTT. It yields the protein CASSSGPYQPQHF.